The 8 T cell receptor beta chains below all came from one sample that was sequenced in a study of response to subunit inactivated influenza vaccine. Each CDR3 protein is one row after TCRdb ran MiXCR on the RT-PCR reads. This sample carries over 450,000 distinct CDR3 sequences, 10% to 15% of them seen once, and the ten largest clones take around 13%. The input for sequencing was PBMCs from blood, taken 35 to 45 days after vaccination. The receptors were gathered from a man aged 50 or older who received an inactivated influenza vaccine.

The J gene is TRBJ2-5, the V gene TRBV28; D perhaps matches TRBD2 (5 bases). V lost 5 bases to trimming and J lost 5 bases, with 18 bases between them. Per germline, CDR1 MDHEN and CDR2 SYDVKM. The CDR3 length is 15 residues. The CDR3 region is CASSELAGVLETQYF. In DNA form, the CDR3 reads TGTGCCAGCAGTGAACTCGCCGGGGTTCTGGAGACCCAGTACTTC.

Many counts were recorded for this clonotype. DNA for the CDR3: TGCGCCAGCAGCTTGGTAGGGCCCTACGAGCAGTACTTC. Its protein product is CASSLVGPYEQYF. The chain uses TRBV5-1 and TRBJ2-7; D is uncertain. Trimming cost V 0 bases and J 2 bases, with 6 bases left between them. Germline CDR1 SGHRS, CDR2 YFSETQ. The CDR3 runs to 13 residues.

The chain carries TRBV14 and TRBJ2-7; perhaps TRBD2 as D (5 bases). CDR1 and CDR2 from the germline V gene are SGHDN and FVKESK. V lost 5 bases to trimming and J lost 0 bases, with 23 bases between them. The CDR3 covers 18 residues. CDR3 region: CASSTTPLLGRSSYEQYF. CDR3 nucleotide sequence: TGTGCCAGCAGCACCACACCTCTACTAGGCCGAAGCTCCTACGAGCAGTACTTC.

Only a few counts were recorded for this clonotype. The V gene is TRBV20-1, the J gene TRBJ1-5, with D possibly TRBD1 on 5 matching bases. V dropped 4 bases and J dropped 1 base, with 8 bases sitting between them. The CDR3 has 13 amino acids. Germline CDR1 DFQATT, CDR2 SNEGSKA (reference sequence). DNA of the CDR3: TGCAGTGCTACGGACACGAGCAATCAGCCCCAGCATTTT. This encodes CSATDTSNQPQHF.

About this clonotype: A clone one base away is much larger, so this may be a read error. This is likely a read error, given that the CDR3 carries no conserved phenylalanine or tryptophan at its end. The CDR3 protein is CASSSRLGRGGEKLFV. CDR3 DNA: TGTGCCAGCAGTTCCCGGTTGGGCAGGGGGGGTGAAAAACTGTTTGTT. The chain joins TRBV12-3 or TRBV12-4 to TRBJ1-4; 7 bases are shared with TRBD1. V lost 4 bases, J lost 7 bases, and 12 bases stayed unmatched. The CDR3 loop spans 16 amino acids.

This clonotype was detected ten times or more. The chain joins TRBV29-1 to TRBJ2-1; D is tentatively TRBD1 or TRBD2 (6 bases each). V was trimmed by 6 bases and J by 2 bases, leaving 17 bases between them. CDR1 and CDR2 from the germline V gene are SQVTM and ANQGSEA. The CDR3 is 15 amino acids. The DNA of the CDR3 is TGCAGCGTCCAAGGGGGGTTCGAAACCTACAATGAGCAGTTCTTC. It encodes CSVQGGFETYNEQFF.

In its sample, this clonotype was seen a few times. The J gene is TRBJ2-1, the V gene TRBV4-3, with a possible D match to TRBD2 (6 bases). V lost 0 bases to trimming and J lost 0 bases, with 12 bases between them. The CDR3 is made up of 17 amino acids. Germline lookup yields CDR1 LGHNA and CDR2 YSLEER. CDR3 sequence: CASSQDHKGGSYNEQFF. CDR3 nucleotides: TGCGCCAGCAGCCAAGATCATAAGGGAGGCTCCTACAATGAGCAGTTCTTC.

This clonotype was seen ten or more times. The V and J genes are TRBV29-1 and TRBJ2-1; no definite D call. Between the trimmed V and J ends, which lost 4 bases and 3 bases, there was a span of 10 bases. Germline values: CDR1 SQVTM, CDR2 ANQGSEA. CDR3 length equals 13 residues. CDR3 amino acids: CSVATKSYNEQFF. The CDR3 DNA reads as TGCAGCGTTGCTACGAAAAGCTACAATGAGCAGTTCTTC.